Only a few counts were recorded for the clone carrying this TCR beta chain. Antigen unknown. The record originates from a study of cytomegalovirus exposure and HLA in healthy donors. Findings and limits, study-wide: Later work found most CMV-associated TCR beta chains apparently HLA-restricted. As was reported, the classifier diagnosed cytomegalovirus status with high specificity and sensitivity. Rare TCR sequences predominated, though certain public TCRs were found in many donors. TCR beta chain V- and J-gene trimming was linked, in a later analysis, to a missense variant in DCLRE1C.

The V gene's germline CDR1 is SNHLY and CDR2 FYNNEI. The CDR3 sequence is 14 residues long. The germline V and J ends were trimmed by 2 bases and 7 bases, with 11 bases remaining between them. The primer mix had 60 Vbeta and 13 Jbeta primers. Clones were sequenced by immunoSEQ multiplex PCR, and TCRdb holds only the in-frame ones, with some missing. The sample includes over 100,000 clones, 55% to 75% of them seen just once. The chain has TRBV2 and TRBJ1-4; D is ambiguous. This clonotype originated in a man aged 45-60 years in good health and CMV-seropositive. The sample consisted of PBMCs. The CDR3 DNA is TGTGCCAGCAGTGAATGGGCGTCGAGTGAAAAACTGTTTTTT. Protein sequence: CASSEWASSEKLFF.